The 20 T cell receptor beta chains below were found in one sample sequenced in a study of T cells in Graves' hyperthyroidism and ophthalmopathy. There were TCR beta CDR3 regions amplified from RNA transcripts. Researchers ran a first-round RT-PCR on the TCR CDR3 using the HTBI primer set. TCRdb analysed the multiplex PCR reads with MiXCR anew, one entry per CDR3 protein. The sample shows roughly 660,000 distinct CDR3 sequences, 17% of them seen only once. The specimen was blood. The source of these receptors is a man in his forties or fifties with Graves' hyperthyroidism.

This clonotype was observed a few times. V gene TRBV5-5 combines with J gene TRBJ1-1, with D possibly TRBD1 on 6 matching bases. The length of the CDR3 is 14 residues. Trimming stripped 0 bases from V and 3 bases from J, with 9 bases between. The germline gives CDR1 SGHKS, CDR2 YYEKEE (reference sequence). The CDR3 sequence is CASSLEAGDTEAFF. CDR3 nucleotide sequence: TGTGCCAGCAGCTTGGAGGCAGGGGACACTGAAGCTTTCTTT.

The V gene is TRBV2, the J gene TRBJ2-5; D might be TRBD1 (5 bases). CDR3 length: 16 amino acids. V lost 7 bases, J lost 2 bases, and 20 bases lay in between. CDR1 is SNHLY and CDR2 is FYNNEI in the germline V gene. The CDR3 nucleotides read TGTGCCAGCATTCCCTGGCAGGCCAAGGGGCAAGAGACCCAGTACTTC. Its translation: CASIPWQAKGQETQYF.

This clonotype was seen more than once but under ten times. The chain joins TRBV6-1 to TRBJ2-7; 9 bases fit TRBD1. The CDR3 totals 16 residues. Germline loops: CDR1 MNHNS, CDR2 SASEGT. V lost 7 bases and J lost 2; bases outside the gene matches: 12. The CDR3 sequence: CASIRALGQGPYEQYF. The CDR3 region has the DNA TGTGCCAGCATTAGAGCCCTGGGACAGGGACCCTACGAGCAGTACTTC.

The chain uses TRBV27 and TRBJ1-5; possible D gene TRBD1, 5 bases. CDR1 and CDR2 (germline): MNHEY, SMNVEV (reference sequence). This CDR3 comprises 14 residues. V dropped 6 bases and J dropped 9 bases, with 18 bases sitting between them. CDR3 coding DNA: TGTGCCAGCAGCCCCGCGGGGCCCCAAGGGCCCCAGCATTTT. Translated: CASSPAGPQGPQHF.

Ten or more counts support this clonotype. This rearrangement joins TRBV6-5 to TRBJ1-2; D is perhaps TRBD1 (5 bases). V lost 0 bases, J lost 5 bases, and 16 bases lay in between. The length of the CDR3 is 16 residues. Germline CDR1 MNHEY, CDR2 SVGAGI. This CDR3 is CASSYSRFTGRYGYTF. The DNA for the CDR3 is TGTGCCAGCAGTTACTCCCGGTTCACGGGACGGTATGGCTACACCTTC.

The chain couples TRBV13 to TRBJ2-2, with TRBD2 matching over 12 bases. The CDR3 is 19 amino acids. Trimming removed 5 bases from V and 1 base from J; junction bases left unmatched: 11. Germline CDR1 PRHDT, CDR2 FYEKMQ (reference sequence). The CDR3 reads CASSPRSSTSGRNTGELFF. Written as DNA, the CDR3 is TGTGCCAGCAGCCCCAGATCGTCGACTAGCGGGAGGAACACCGGGGAGCTGTTTTTT.

This clonotype was counted ten times or more. J is TRBJ1-2 and V is TRBV7-2, with 8 bases fitting TRBD1. CDR1 and CDR2 from the germline V gene are SGHTA and FQGNSA. The length of the CDR3 is 15 residues. J gave up 8 bases and V 5 bases, and 13 bases lay outside the gene matches. As DNA, the CDR3 is TGTGCCAGCAGCACGCAGATCGGACAGGGAAGCGGCTACACCTTC. This codes for CASSTQIGQGSGYTF.

This clonotype has at least ten counts. The V gene is TRBV7-2, the J gene TRBJ1-2; the D gene is possibly TRBD1 (5 bases). Germline CDR1 and CDR2: SGHTA and FQGNSA. The V and J ends lost 1 base and 4 bases respectively, with 10 bases between them. The CDR3 spans 14 residues. The CDR3 is CASSLEWQGYGYTF. The CDR3 DNA reads TGTGCCAGCAGCTTAGAGTGGCAGGGCTATGGCTACACCTTC.

The chain combines TRBV30 with TRBJ1-2, with 9 bases aligning to TRBD1. This CDR3 is 12 amino acids long. J lost 4 bases, V lost 5 bases, and 2 bases had no gene match. Germline V gene sequence: CDR1 GTSNPN, CDR2 SVGIG (reference sequence). This CDR3 is CAWWTGVYGYTF. The CDR3 DNA is TGTGCCTGGTGGACAGGGGTCTATGGCTACACCTTC.

This clonotype showed up just a few times. This chain links TRBV10-3 with TRBJ2-3; weak D call: TRBD2 (6 bases). This CDR3 spans 13 amino acids. Germline V gene sequence: CDR1 ENHRY, CDR2 SYGVKD. V lost 6 bases, J lost 6 bases, and 13 bases lay in between. The CDR3 DNA follows: TGTGCCATCAGGGAGGCAGGAGGGGATACGCAGTATTTT. Translation gives CAIREAGGDTQYF.

This clonotype was observed a few times. The chain employs TRBV7-9 and TRBJ2-3; 7 bases are shared with TRBD2. Looked up from germline, CDR1 is SEHNR and CDR2 is FQNEAQ (reference sequence). This CDR3 is built from 15 residues. V gave up 5 bases and J gave up 2 bases; unmatched junction bases: 7. This CDR3 reads CASSPARDYTDTQYF. Written as DNA, the CDR3 is TGTGCCAGCAGCCCAGCCCGGGACTACACAGATACGCAGTATTTT.

This clonotype has only a few counts. The CDR3 sequence: CASSPHTGTGGPYEQYF. CDR3 DNA: TGTGCCAGCAGTCCCCATACCGGGACAGGGGGCCCCTACGAGCAGTACTTC. The chain is built from TRBV6-1 and TRBJ2-7, with TRBD1 matching 12 bases. The V segment lost 5 bases and the J segment 2 bases; nucleotides outside the gene matches: 10. This CDR3 contains 17 residues. Germline V gene lookup returns CDR1 MNHNS and CDR2 SASEGT.

This clonotype was recorded many times. The chain uses TRBV9 and TRBJ2-1; 13 bases map to TRBD2. Trimming at V came to 0 bases and at J to 2 bases, leaving 5 bases not matched to a gene. CDR3 size: 18 residues. The germline V gene encodes CDR1 SGDLS and CDR2 YYNGEE. The CDR3 DNA sequence: TGTGCCAGCAGCGTAGGAGGACTAGCGGGAGAACCCTACAATGAGCAGTTCTTC. Translating it yields CASSVGGLAGEPYNEQFF.

This clonotype was detected many times. The chain joins TRBV12-3 or TRBV12-4 to TRBJ2-2, with TRBD1 matching over 9 bases. The CDR3 sequence is 19 residues long. The ends lost 6 bases at V and 5 bases at J; junction bases unmatched: 19. CDR3 DNA: TGTGCCAGCAGACCCGGGATATGGGACAGGGAATTTCAAACCGGGGAGCTGTTTTTT. This sequence encodes CASRPGIWDREFQTGELFF.

The table lists this clonotype with many counts. The chain has TRBV20-1 and TRBJ1-5; D uncertain. Deletions cut 0 bases from V and 6 bases from J, with 9 bases between. This CDR3 contains 13 residues. The germline gives CDR1 DFQATT, CDR2 SNEGSKA (reference sequence). The CDR3 loop reads CSARDPTVQPQHF. The DNA of the CDR3 is TGCAGTGCTAGAGATCCGACGGTTCAGCCCCAGCATTTT.

This clonotype was seen many times. J is TRBJ1-1 and V is TRBV24-1, with D perhaps matching TRBD1 (6 bases). Germline V lookup: CDR1 KGHDR, CDR2 SFDVKD. The CDR3 loop spans 13 amino acids. Trimming took off 7 bases at V and 1 base at J, with 9 bases between the two ends. The CDR3 DNA reads TGTGCCACCAGGCGGACAGCGAACACTGAAGCTTTCTTT. It codes for CATRRTANTEAFF.

This clonotype was detected many times. The chain links TRBV24-1 to TRBJ1-2, with D unresolved. Germline CDR1 is KGHDR and CDR2 is SFDVKD. The V gene lost 3 bases and the J gene lost 5 bases, with 9 bases spanning the gap. The CDR3 contains 13 residues. The CDR3 DNA sequence: TGTGCCACCAGTGATATAAGCAGTTATGGCTACACCTTC. Translated: CATSDISSYGYTF.

Of note for this clonotype: An end of the junction differs from the germline gene, which may be a read error. This sequence joins TRBV6-1 and TRBJ2-4; the D gene is possibly TRBD1 (6 bases). There are 15 residues in the CDR3. Germline loops: CDR1 MNHNS, CDR2 SASEGT. In nucleotides, the CDR3 is TGTGCCAGCAGAAGCAACAGGGTGGCCAAAGACATTCAGTACTTC. Its translation is CASRSNRVAKDIQYF.

CDR3 sequence: CSARARSSNTEAFF. The CDR3 bases are TGCAGTGCTCGGGCCCGCTCTTCGAACACTGAAGCTTTCTTT. J is TRBJ1-1 and V is TRBV20-1; D uncertain. Looked up from germline, CDR1 is DFQATT and CDR2 is SNEGSKA (reference sequence). V lost 5 bases and J lost 1, with 14 bases in between. This CDR3 contains 14 residues.

This clonotype occurred many times. The rearrangement joins TRBV27 to TRBJ2-1; D unresolved. The germline V gene has CDR1 MNHEY and CDR2 SMNVEV (reference sequence). CDR3 length: 14 residues. Deletions cut 2 bases from V and 1 base from J, with 6 bases between. The CDR3 loop reads CASSLSESYNEQFF. DNA for the CDR3: TGTGCCAGCAGTTTAAGTGAATCCTACAATGAGCAGTTCTTC.